One sample yielded the 25 T cell receptor beta chains listed below, sequenced in a study of Graves' ophthalmopathy and Graves' hyperthyroidism. Amplified TCR beta CDR3 regions were obtained using RNA transcripts as template. HTBI-primed first-round RT-PCR preceded second-round multiplex PCR. TCRdb fed the multiplex PCR reads into MiXCR, producing one record per CDR3 protein. The data contain a few hundred thousand distinct CDR3 sequences, about a sixth of them singletons. Sample: peripheral blood. These receptors all come from an adult woman with stable Graves' hyperthyroidism.

This clonotype was counted many times. The J gene is TRBJ1-1, the V gene TRBV30; D remains ambiguous. Per the germline V gene, CDR1 is GTSNPN and CDR2 is SVGIG (reference sequence). This CDR3 comprises 12 residues. The ends were cut back, 0 bases at V and 8 bases at J, with 10 bases in the middle. This CDR3 reads CAWSVGGLEAFF. The CDR3 region has the DNA TGTGCCTGGAGTGTGGGAGGACTCGAAGCTTTCTTT.

This clonotype was seen more than once but under ten times. The rearrangement uses TRBV5-1 and TRBJ2-3, with TRBD2 identical over 7 bases. The germline CDR1 and CDR2 sequences are SGHRS and YFSETQ. This CDR3 region has 13 residues. Trimming cost V 4 bases and J 3 bases; bases outside gene matches: 2. The CDR3 loop reads CASSILATDTQYF. CDR3 sequence (DNA): TGCGCCAGCAGCATACTAGCGACAGATACGCAGTATTTT.

This clonotype was counted ten times or more. V and J are TRBV28 and TRBJ2-2, with 8 bases identical to TRBD1. V lost 5 bases, J lost 9 bases, and 14 bases stayed unmatched. The CDR3 is made up of 16 amino acids. Germline V CDR1 and CDR2: MDHEN, SYDVKM. The CDR3 sequence: CASSPPPRQGAWELFF. CDR3 sequence (DNA): TGTGCCAGCAGTCCACCTCCCCGGCAGGGGGCTTGGGAGCTGTTTTTT. Variable domain in full (rest from reference TRBV28 and TRBJ2-2): DVKVTQSSRYLVKRTGEKVFLECVQDMDHENMFWYRQDPGLGLRLIYFSYDVKMKEKGDIPEGYSVSREKKERFSLILESASTNQTSMYLCASSPPPRQGAWELFFGEGSRLTVL.

This clonotype was picked up many times. The chain is built from TRBV7-8 and TRBJ2-5; TRBD1 aligns across 8 bases. V lost 2 bases to trimming and J lost 6 bases; unmatched junction nucleotides: 11. The CDR3 totals 16 residues. Germline CDR1 SGHVS, CDR2 FQNEAQ. DNA for the CDR3: TGTGCCAGCAGCTTACCCTTGAGGACAGGGCGGCAGACCCAGTACTTC. This gives the protein CASSLPLRTGRQTQYF.

This clonotype was observed many times. V usage is TRBV6-1 and J usage is TRBJ1-1; 10 bases are a match to TRBD1. Germline CDR1 reads MNHNS; CDR2 reads SASEGT. V lost 4 bases, J lost 0 bases, and 8 bases stayed unmatched. The length of the CDR3 is 17 residues. The CDR3 spells CASSARDRGRVNTEAFF. CDR3 bases: TGTGCCAGCAGTGCCCGGGACAGGGGCAGGGTGAACACTGAAGCTTTCTTT.

This clonotype was detected many times. The chain joins TRBV6-5 to TRBJ2-5; D uncertain. CDR3 length: 13 amino acids. The germline V and J ends were trimmed by 11 bases and 0 bases, with 13 bases remaining between them. Germline V gene sequence: CDR1 MNHEY, CDR2 SVGAGI. The CDR3 sequence is CASTKEHQETQYF. In DNA, the CDR3 is TGTGCCTCCACGAAAGAGCACCAAGAGACCCAGTACTTC.

In this sample, this clonotype turned up many times. The V gene is TRBV30, the J gene TRBJ1-1, with D perhaps TRBD1 (5 bases). Germline CDR1 is GTSNPN and CDR2 is SVGIG (reference sequence). V lost 2 bases, J lost 8 bases, and 15 bases lay in between. CDR3 length: 13 amino acids. CDR3 DNA sequence: TGTGCCTGGAGTAAGACAGTCCGTCCGGAAGCTTTCTTT. Protein sequence: CAWSKTVRPEAFF.

This clonotype was seen many times. V usage is TRBV4-3 and J usage is TRBJ1-5, with a possible D match to TRBD1 (5 bases). Germline V lookup: CDR1 LGHNA, CDR2 YSLEER. CDR3 length: 15 amino acids. The V end was cut by 6 bases, the J end by 10 bases, with 22 bases between. CDR3 nucleotides: TGCGCCAGCAGGCCAACGTACGACAGTATTCACCCCCAGCATTTT. Amino acids: CASRPTYDSIHPQHF.

This clonotype was observed at least ten times. The rearrangement uses TRBV28 and TRBJ2-2; 11 nucleotides align to TRBD1. The CDR3 consists of 18 residues. Per germline, CDR1 MDHEN and CDR2 SYDVKM. The ends lost 3 bases at V and 3 bases at J; junction bases unmatched: 9. The DNA for the CDR3 is TGTGCCAGCAGTTTCCCCGGACAGGGGGCGAGGTACACCGGGGAGCTGTTTTTT. The encoded protein is CASSFPGQGARYTGELFF. Looking up the rest from reference TRBV28 and TRBJ2-2 gives the full variable domain: DVKVTQSSRYLVKRTGEKVFLECVQDMDHENMFWYRQDPGLGLRLIYFSYDVKMKEKGDIPEGYSVSREKKERFSLILESASTNQTSMYLCASSFPGQGARYTGELFFGEGSRLTVL.

The gene calls are TRBV29-1 and TRBJ2-7; TRBD1 aligns across 7 bases. The ends lost 6 bases at V and 1 base at J; junction bases unmatched: 12. CDR1 is SQVTM and CDR2 is ANQGSEA in the germline V gene. CDR3 length: 15 residues. The CDR3 sequence is CSVGKYDRVSYEQYF. The CDR3 coding sequence is TGCAGCGTGGGCAAGTACGACAGGGTATCCTACGAGCAGTACTTC.

This clonotype was recorded many times. This chain connects TRBV12-3 or TRBV12-4 to TRBJ2-5, with 8 bases lining up with TRBD2. With 6 bases clipped from V and 4 bases from J, the junction kept 10 bases outside the gene matches. This CDR3 comprises 15 residues. CDR3 DNA: TGTGCCAGCAGCCGGAGCGGGAGTCGGCGAGAGACCCAGTACTTC. Residues: CASSRSGSRRETQYF.

This clonotype was detected many times. This rearrangement joins TRBV6-5 to TRBJ1-2, with a weak D call TRBD1 (6 bases). V lost 0 bases and J 7 bases, leaving 15 bases between the germline ends. This CDR3 has 15 residues. Germline V gene data show CDR1 as MNHEY and CDR2 as SVGAGI. As DNA, the CDR3 is TGTGCCAGCAGTTACTCTCAGGACAGCCTTCGTGGCTACACCTTC. This encodes CASSYSQDSLRGYTF.

A remark on this clonotype: The germline gene is not matched at one end of the junction; a read error may be the cause. The CDR3 loop reads CASITMVLAYDQYF. The CDR3 bases are TGTGCCAGCATTACGATGGTACTAGCCTACGATCAGTACTTC. This chain links TRBV2 with TRBJ2-7; weak D call: TRBD2 (6 bases). CDR3 length: 14 residues. The V gene's germline CDR1 is SNHLY and CDR2 FYNNEI.

This clonotype was counted a few times. The chain carries TRBV20-1 and TRBJ2-7, with 10 bases aligning to TRBD2. Germline loops: CDR1 DFQATT, CDR2 SNEGSKA (reference sequence). J gave up 1 base and V 2 bases, and 5 bases lay outside the gene matches. The CDR3 runs to 15 residues. The CDR3 region is CSARNLAGASYEQYF. The CDR3 DNA reads TGCAGTGCTAGAAATCTAGCGGGAGCGTCCTACGAGCAGTACTTC.

Many counts were recorded for this clonotype. This chain uses TRBV29-1 with TRBJ1-2; tentative D call: TRBD1 (5 bases). The CDR3 consists of 13 residues. Germline-derived CDR1 and CDR2 are SQVTM and ANQGSEA. V lost 7 bases, J lost 1 base, and 13 bases lay in between. Here the CDR3 DNA reads TGCAGCGCTTGGGACTGGATTAACTATGGCTACACCTTC. Protein: CSAWDWINYGYTF.

In its sample, this clonotype was seen many times. This chain uses TRBV13 with TRBJ2-5; no reliable D call. This CDR3 contains 13 residues. V lost 2 bases, J lost 0 bases, and 4 bases lay in between. From germline, CDR1 is PRHDT and CDR2 FYEKMQ (reference sequence). The CDR3 sequence is CASSLRYQETQYF. The CDR3 DNA reads as TGTGCCAGCAGCTTACGATACCAAGAGACCCAGTACTTC.

This clonotype is medium-sized (0.01 to 0.1%) within its sample. The rearrangement uses TRBV27 and TRBJ2-7, with 9 bases that match TRBD2. The CDR3 covers 15 residues. Germline CDR1 MNHEY, CDR2 SMNVEV (reference sequence). V lost 2 bases to trimming and J lost 3 bases; unmatched junction nucleotides: 5. The CDR3 loop is CASSLAAGGFYEQYF. CDR3 bases: TGTGCCAGCAGTTTAGCAGCGGGAGGTTTCTACGAGCAGTACTTC.

Ten or more counts support this clonotype. The V gene is TRBV20-1, the J gene TRBJ2-7, with D perhaps matching TRBD2 (6 bases). CDR1 is DFQATT and CDR2 is SNEGSKA in the germline V gene (reference sequence). The CDR3 runs 14 residues. V lost 5 bases and J lost 0, with 14 bases in between. The CDR3 bases are TGCAGTGCTCGCGGGGCCCCTACCTCCTACGAGCAGTACTTC. Its protein product is CSARGAPTSYEQYF.

This clonotype showed up many times. The J gene is TRBJ2-2, the V gene TRBV24-1; D ambiguous. The V gene's germline CDR1 is KGHDR and CDR2 SFDVKD. This CDR3 has 15 residues. Trimming left V 3 bases short and J 0 bases short, with 7 bases between. CDR3 nucleotide sequence: TGTGCCACCAGTGATGTGGGTTCGAACACCGGGGAGCTGTTTTTT. Its translation is CATSDVGSNTGELFF.

This clonotype was detected ten times or more. This sequence joins TRBV10-3 and TRBJ2-2; possible D gene TRBD2, 5 bases. Germline assignment: CDR1 ENHRY and CDR2 SYGVKD. This CDR3 has 13 amino acids. V lost 7 bases to trimming and J lost 7 bases, with 13 bases between them. The chain's CDR3 is CAITADGVGELFF. The CDR3 DNA reads as TGTGCCATCACCGCGGACGGGGTCGGGGAGCTGTTTTTT.

This clonotype came up many times. This chain joins TRBV12-3 or TRBV12-4 and TRBJ2-7, with 7 bases matching TRBD2. V was pared by 3 bases and J by 5 bases, with 7 bases of the junction left unmatched. CDR3 length equals 14 residues. CDR3 region: CASSFRGLLNEQYF. In DNA, the CDR3 is TGTGCCAGCAGTTTTCGGGGACTACTGAACGAGCAGTACTTC.

This clonotype was seen a handful of times. The chain uses TRBV27 and TRBJ1-5; TRBD1 is a possible D gene (5 bases). Trimming removed 3 bases from V and 14 bases from J, with 20 bases in between. CDR3 length equals 14 residues. Germline V gene lookup returns CDR1 MNHEY and CDR2 SMNVEV (reference sequence). The CDR3 sequence: CASSFFPRDQFKHF. In DNA, the CDR3 is TGTGCCAGCAGTTTCTTCCCCCGGGACCAATTTAAGCATTTT.

In this sample, this clonotype turned up a few times. This rearrangement joins TRBV6-1 to TRBJ2-7, with D possibly being TRBD2 (5 bases). V lost 5 bases to trimming and J lost 10 bases, with 15 bases between them. Germline CDR1 reads MNHNS; CDR2 reads SASEGT. The CDR3 runs to 12 residues. CDR3 residues: CASSIGPRDQYF. The CDR3 nucleotides are TGTGCCAGCAGTATCGGCCCCCGGGATCAGTACTTC.

The rearrangement links TRBV30 to TRBJ2-7; D might be TRBD1 (6 bases). CDR3 size: 14 residues. In germline, CDR1 is GTSNPN, CDR2 SVGIG (reference sequence). V gave up 1 base and J gave up 4 bases, with 14 bases separating them. The CDR3 protein is CAWSAGTWTYEQYF. CDR3 bases: TGTGCCTGGAGTGCCGGGACATGGACGTACGAGCAGTACTTC.

Many counts were recorded for this clonotype. The chain employs TRBV6-1 and TRBJ2-7, with D unresolved. The CDR3 is 12 residues long. Looked up from germline, CDR1 is MNHNS and CDR2 is SASEGT. Trimming removed 6 bases at V and 3 bases at J, with 9 bases between. The CDR3 DNA sequence: TGTGCCAGCAGGCAAGACATCTACGAGCAGTACTTC. It is translated as CASRQDIYEQYF.